This T cell receptor (beta chain) was found in a study of identical twins. TCRdb reprocessed the 5' RACE reads with MiXCR, giving one entry per CDR3 protein. Of some 1,700,000 distinct CDR3 sequences listed, more than 30% are singletons. The CDR3 totals 14 residues. V lost 4 bases, J lost 7 bases, and 18 bases lay in between. The germline gives CDR1 SQVTM, CDR2 ANQGSEA. This clonotype was observed a handful of times. The J gene is TRBJ2-3, the V gene TRBV29-1; D unresolved. This receptor was identified in a newborn girl in good health. The sample taken for sequencing was cord blood. CDR3 region: CSVGQRLASHTQYF. CDR3 DNA: TGCAGCGTTGGCCAAAGACTCGCCAGTCATACGCAGTATTTT.